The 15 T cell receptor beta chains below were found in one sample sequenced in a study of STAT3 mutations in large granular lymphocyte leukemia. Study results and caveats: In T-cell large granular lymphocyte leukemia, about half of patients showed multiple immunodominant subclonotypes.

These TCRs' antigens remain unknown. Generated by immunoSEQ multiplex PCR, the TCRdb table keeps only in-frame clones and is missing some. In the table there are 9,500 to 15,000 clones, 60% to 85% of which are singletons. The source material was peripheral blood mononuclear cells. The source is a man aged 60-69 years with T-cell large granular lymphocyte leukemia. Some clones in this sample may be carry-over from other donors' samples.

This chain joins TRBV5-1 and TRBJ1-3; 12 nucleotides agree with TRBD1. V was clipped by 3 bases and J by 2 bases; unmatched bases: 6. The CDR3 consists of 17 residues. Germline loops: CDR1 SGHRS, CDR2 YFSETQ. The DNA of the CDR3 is TGCGCCAGCAGCTACTACCGGGACAGGGGGCCTGGAAACACCATATATTTT. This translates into CASSYYRDRGPGNTIYF.

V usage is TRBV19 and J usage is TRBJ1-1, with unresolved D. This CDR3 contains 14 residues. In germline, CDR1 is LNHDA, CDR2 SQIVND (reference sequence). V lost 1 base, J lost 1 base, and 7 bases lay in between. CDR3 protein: CASSIVWANTEAFF. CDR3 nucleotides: TGTGCCAGTAGTATAGTTTGGGCGAACACTGAAGCTTTCTTT.

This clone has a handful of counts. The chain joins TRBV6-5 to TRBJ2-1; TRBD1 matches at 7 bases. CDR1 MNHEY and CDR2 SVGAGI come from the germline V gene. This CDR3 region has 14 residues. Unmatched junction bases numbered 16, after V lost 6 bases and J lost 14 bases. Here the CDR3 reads CASRADRVYPNEFF. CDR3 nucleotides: TGTGCCAGCAGGGCCGACAGGGTCTATCCGAACGAGTTCTTC.

CDR3 in amino acids: CSATGTLSLRTYNEQFF. The CDR3, as DNA: TGCAGCGCGACCGGGACTCTGTCCCTTAGAACCTACAATGAGCAGTTCTTC. The chain uses TRBV29-1 and TRBJ2-1; a possible D gene is TRBD2 (6 bases). The germline V gene encodes CDR1 SQVTM and CDR2 ANQGSEA. The CDR3 consists of 17 residues. V lost 7 bases, J lost 2 bases, and 24 bases lay in between.

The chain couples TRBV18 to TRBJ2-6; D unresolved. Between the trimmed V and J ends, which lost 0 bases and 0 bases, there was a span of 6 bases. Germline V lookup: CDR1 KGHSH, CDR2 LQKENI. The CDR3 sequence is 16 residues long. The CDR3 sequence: CASSPPGLSGANVLTF. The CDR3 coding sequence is TGTGCCAGCTCACCACCTGGTCTCTCTGGGGCCAACGTCCTGACTTTC.

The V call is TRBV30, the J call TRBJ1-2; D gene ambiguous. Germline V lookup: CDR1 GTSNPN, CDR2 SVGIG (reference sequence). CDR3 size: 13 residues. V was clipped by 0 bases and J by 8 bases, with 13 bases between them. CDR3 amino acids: CAWSVVLPGGYTF. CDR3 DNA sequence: TGTGCCTGGAGTGTAGTCCTGCCGGGAGGCTACACCTTC.

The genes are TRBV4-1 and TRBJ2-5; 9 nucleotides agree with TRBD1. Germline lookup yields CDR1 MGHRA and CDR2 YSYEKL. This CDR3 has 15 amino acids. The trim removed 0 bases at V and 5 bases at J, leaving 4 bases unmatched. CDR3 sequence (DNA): TGCGCCAGCAGCCAAGATACCGGACAGGGGGAGACCCAGTACTTC. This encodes CASSQDTGQGETQYF.

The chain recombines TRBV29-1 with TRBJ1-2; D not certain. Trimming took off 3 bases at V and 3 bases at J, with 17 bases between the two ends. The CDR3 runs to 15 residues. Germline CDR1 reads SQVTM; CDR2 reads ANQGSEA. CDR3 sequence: CSVEVVGSPYYGYTF. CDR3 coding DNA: TGCAGCGTTGAGGTGGTCGGGAGCCCCTACTATGGCTACACCTTC.

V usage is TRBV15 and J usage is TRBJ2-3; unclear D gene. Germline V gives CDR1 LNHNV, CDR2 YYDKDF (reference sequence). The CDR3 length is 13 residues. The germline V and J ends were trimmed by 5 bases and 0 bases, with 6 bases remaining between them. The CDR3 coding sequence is TGTGCCACCAGCGACCAGAGCACAGATACGCAGTATTTT. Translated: CATSDQSTDTQYF.

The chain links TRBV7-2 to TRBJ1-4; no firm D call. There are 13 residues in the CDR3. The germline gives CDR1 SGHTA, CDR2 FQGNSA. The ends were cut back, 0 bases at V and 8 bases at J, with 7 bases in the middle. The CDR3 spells CASSLATEEKLFF. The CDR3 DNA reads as TGTGCCAGCAGCTTAGCGACGGAAGAAAAACTGTTTTTT.

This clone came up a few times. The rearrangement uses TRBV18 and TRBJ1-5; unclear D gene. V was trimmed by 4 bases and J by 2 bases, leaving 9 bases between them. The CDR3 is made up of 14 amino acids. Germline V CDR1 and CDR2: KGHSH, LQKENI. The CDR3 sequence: CASSRETGNQPQHF. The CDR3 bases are TGTGCCAGCTCACGGGAGACGGGCAATCAGCCCCAGCATTTT.

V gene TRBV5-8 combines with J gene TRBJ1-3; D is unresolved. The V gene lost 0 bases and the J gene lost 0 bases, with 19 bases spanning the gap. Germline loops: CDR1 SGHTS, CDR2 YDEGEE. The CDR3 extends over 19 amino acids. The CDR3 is CASSLGGSGAFFSGNTIYF. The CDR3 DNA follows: TGTGCCAGCAGCTTGGGAGGGAGCGGAGCCTTTTTCTCTGGAAACACCATATATTTT.

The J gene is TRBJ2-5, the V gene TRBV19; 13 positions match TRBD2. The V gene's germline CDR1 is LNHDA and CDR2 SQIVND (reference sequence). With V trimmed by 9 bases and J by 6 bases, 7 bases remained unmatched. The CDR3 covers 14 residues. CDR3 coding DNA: TGTGCCAGCAGGACTAGCGGGAGTGGGAAGACCCAGTACTTC. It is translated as CASRTSGSGKTQYF.

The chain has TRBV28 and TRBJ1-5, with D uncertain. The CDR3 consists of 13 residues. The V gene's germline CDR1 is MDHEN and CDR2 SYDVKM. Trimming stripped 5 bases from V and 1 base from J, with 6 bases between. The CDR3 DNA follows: TGTGCCAGCAGTATCCGCAGCAATCAGCCCCAGCATTTT. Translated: CASSIRSNQPQHF.

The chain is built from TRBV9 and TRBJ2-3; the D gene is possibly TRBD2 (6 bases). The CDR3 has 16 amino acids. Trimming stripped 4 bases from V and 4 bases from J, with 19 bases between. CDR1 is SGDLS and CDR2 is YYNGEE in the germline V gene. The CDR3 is CASSLPRGGKADTQYF. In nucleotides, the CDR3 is TGTGCCAGCAGCCTGCCCCGGGGAGGCAAAGCAGATACGCAGTATTTT.